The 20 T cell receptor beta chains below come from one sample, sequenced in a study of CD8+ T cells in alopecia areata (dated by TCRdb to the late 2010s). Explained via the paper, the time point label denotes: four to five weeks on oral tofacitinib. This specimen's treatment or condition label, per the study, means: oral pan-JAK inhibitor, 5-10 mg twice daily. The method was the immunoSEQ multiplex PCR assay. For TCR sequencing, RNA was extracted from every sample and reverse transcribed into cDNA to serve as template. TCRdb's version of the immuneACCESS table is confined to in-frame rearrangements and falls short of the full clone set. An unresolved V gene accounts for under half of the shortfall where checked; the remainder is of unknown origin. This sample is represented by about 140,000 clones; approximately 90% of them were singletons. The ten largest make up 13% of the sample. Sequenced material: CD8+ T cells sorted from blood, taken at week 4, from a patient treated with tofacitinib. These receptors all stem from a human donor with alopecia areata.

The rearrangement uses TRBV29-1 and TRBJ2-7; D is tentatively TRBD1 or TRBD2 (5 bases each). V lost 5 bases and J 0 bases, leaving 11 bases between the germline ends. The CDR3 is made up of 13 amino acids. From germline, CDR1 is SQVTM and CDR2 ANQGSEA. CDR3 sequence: CSVYEGSSYEQYF. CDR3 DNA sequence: TGCAGCGTTTATGAGGGGAGCTCCTACGAGCAGTACTTC.

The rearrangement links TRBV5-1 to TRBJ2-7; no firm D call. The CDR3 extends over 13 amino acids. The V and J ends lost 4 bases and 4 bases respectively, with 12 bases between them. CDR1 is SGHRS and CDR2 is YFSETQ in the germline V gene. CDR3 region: CASSHGKGYEQYF. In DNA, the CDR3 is TGCGCCAGCAGCCACGGAAAGGGTTACGAGCAGTACTTC. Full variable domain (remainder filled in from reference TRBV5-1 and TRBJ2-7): KAGVTQTPRYLIKTRGQQVTLSCSPISGHRSVSWYQQTPGQGLQFLFEYFSETQRNKGNFPGRFSGRQFSNSRSEMNVSTLELGDSALYLCASSHGKGYEQYFGPGTRLTVT.

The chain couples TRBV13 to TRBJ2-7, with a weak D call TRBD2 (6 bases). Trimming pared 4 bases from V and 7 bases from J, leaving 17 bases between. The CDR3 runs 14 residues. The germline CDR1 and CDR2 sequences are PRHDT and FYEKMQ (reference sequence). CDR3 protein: CASSSGLKKSEQYF. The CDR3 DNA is TGTGCCAGCAGCTCGGGACTCAAAAAAAGTGAGCAGTACTTC.

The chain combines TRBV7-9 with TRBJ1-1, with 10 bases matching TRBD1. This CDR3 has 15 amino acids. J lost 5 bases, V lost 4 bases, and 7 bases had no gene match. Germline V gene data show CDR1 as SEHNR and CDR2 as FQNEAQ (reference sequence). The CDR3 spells CASSSGRDRGTEAFF. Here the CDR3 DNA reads TGTGCCAGCAGCTCCGGGCGGGACAGGGGAACTGAAGCTTTCTTT.

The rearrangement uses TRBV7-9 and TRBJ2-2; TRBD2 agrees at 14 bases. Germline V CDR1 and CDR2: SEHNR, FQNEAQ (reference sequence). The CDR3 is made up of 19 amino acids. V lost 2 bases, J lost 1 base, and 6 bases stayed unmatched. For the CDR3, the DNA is TGTGCCAGCAGCTTAAGGGGACTAGCGGGAGAACTGAACACCGGGGAGCTGTTTTTT. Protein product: CASSLRGLAGELNTGELFF.

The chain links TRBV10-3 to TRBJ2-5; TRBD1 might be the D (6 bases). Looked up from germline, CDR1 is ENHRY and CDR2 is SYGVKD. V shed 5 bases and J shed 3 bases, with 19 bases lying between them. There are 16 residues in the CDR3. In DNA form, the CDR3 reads TGTGCCATCAGTCAGGGGCCACAGGTCCTAAAAGAGACCCAGTACTTC. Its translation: CAISQGPQVLKETQYF.

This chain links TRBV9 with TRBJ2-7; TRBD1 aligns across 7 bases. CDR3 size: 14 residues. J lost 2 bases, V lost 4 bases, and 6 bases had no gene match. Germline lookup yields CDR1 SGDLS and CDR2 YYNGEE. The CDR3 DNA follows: TGTGCCAGCAGCATACGACAGGGACCCTACGAGCAGTACTTC. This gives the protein CASSIRQGPYEQYF.

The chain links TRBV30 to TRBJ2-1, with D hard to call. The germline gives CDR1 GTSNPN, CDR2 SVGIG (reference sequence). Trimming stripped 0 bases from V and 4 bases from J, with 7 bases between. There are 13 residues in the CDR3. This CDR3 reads CAWSVPPYNEQFF. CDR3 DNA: TGTGCCTGGAGTGTACCACCGTACAATGAGCAGTTCTTC.

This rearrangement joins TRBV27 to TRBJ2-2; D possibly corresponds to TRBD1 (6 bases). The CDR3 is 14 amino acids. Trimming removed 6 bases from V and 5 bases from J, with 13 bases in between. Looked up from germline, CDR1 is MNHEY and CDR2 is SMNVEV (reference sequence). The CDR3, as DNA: TGTGCCAGCAGGCGGACAGTGGCAACCGGGGAGCTGTTTTTT. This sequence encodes CASRRTVATGELFF.

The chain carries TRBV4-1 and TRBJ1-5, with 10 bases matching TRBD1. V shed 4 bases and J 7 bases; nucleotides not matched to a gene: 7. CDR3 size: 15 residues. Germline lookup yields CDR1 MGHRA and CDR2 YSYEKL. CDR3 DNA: TGCGCCAGCAGCCCGAAAGGGACAGGGGTACAGCCCCAGCATTTT. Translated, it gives CASSPKGTGVQPQHF.

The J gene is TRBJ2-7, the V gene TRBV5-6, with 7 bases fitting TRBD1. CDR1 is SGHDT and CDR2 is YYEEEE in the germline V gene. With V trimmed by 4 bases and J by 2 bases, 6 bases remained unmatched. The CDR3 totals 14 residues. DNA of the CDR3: TGTGCCAGCAGCCCGAACAGGGGCCCCTACGAGCAGTACTTC. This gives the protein CASSPNRGPYEQYF.

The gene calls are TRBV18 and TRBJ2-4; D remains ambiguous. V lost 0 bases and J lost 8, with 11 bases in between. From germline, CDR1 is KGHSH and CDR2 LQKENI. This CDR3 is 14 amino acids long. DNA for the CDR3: TGTGCCAGCTCACCACCGGAAAGGGTTGACATTCAGTACTTC. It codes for CASSPPERVDIQYF. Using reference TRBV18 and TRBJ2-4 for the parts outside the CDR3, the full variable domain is NAGVMQNPRHLVRRRGQEARLRCSPMKGHSHVYWYRQLPEEGLKFMVYLQKENIIDESGMPKERFSAEFPKEGPSILRIQQVVRGDSAAYFCASSPPERVDIQYFGAGTRLSVL.

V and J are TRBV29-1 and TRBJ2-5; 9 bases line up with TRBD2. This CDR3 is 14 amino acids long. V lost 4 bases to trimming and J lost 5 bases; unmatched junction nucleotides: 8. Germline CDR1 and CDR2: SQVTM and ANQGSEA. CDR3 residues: CSVAASGMGETQYF. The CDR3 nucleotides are TGCAGCGTTGCCGCTAGCGGGATGGGGGAGACCCAGTACTTC.

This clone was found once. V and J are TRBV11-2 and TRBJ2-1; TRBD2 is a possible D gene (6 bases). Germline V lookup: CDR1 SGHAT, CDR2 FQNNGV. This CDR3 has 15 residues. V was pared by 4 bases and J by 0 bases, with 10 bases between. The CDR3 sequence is CASSSRGSSYNEQFF. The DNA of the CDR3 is TGTGCCAGCAGCTCCCGGGGGAGCTCCTACAATGAGCAGTTCTTC.

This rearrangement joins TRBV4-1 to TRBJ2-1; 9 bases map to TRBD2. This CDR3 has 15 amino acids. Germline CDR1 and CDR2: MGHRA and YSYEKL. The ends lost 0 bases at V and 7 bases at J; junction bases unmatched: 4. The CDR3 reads CASSQEREGLNEQFF. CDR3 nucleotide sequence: TGCGCCAGCAGCCAAGAGCGGGAGGGCCTGAATGAGCAGTTCTTC.

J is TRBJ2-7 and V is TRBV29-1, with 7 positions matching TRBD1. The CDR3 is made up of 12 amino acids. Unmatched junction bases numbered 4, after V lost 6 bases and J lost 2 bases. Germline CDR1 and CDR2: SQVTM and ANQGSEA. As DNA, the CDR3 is TGCAGCGTGACGACAGGGACCTACGAGCAGTACTTC. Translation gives CSVTTGTYEQYF.

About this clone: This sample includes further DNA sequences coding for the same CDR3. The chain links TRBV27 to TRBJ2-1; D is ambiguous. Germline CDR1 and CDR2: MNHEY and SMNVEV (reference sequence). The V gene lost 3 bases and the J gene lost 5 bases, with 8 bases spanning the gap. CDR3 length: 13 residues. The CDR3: CASSLSINNEQFF. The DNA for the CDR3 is TGTGCCAGCAGTTTGTCCATAAACAATGAGCAGTTCTTC.

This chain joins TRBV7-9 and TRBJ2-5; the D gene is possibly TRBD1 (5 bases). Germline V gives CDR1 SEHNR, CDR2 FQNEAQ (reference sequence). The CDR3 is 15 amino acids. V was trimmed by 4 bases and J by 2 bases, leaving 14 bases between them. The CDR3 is CASSSDDSTQETQYF. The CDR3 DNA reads TGTGCCAGCAGCTCAGACGACAGTACACAAGAGACCCAGTACTTC.

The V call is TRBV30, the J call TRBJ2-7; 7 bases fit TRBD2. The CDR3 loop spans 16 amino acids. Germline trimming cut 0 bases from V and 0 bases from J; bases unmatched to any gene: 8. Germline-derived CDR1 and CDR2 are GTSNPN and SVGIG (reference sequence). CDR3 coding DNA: TGTGCCTGGAGTGTTGTCGGCGGCGGGAGCTCCTACGAGCAGTACTTC. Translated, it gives CAWSVVGGGSSYEQYF.

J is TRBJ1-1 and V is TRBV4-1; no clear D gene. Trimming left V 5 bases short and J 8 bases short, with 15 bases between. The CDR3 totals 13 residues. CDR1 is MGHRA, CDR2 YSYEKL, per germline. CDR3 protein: CASSSILSPEAFF. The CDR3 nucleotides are TGCGCCAGCAGCTCCATATTATCCCCAGAAGCTTTCTTT.